These 5 T cell receptor beta chains originate from one sample sequenced in a study of blood T cell repertoires in COVID-19. Here immunoSEQ multiplex PCR was the method, and the copy in TCRdb shows in-frame clones only, minus some. The sample has about 480,000 clones, approximately 90% seen once. Sequencing used PBMCs or T cells enriched from blood (not recorded which). The receptors shown here come from a woman aged 35 to 49 who had recovered from COVID-19.

V usage is TRBV25-1 and J usage is TRBJ2-5; 8 bases align to TRBD1. J lost 3 bases, V lost 3 bases, and 12 bases had no gene match. The CDR3 spans 17 residues. CDR1 MGHDK and CDR2 SYGVNS come from the germline V gene. The CDR3 protein is CASSDLTNLDREETQYF. The DNA for the CDR3 is TGTGCCAGCAGTGACCTTACGAACCTGGACAGGGAAGAGACCCAGTACTTC.

The chain is built from TRBV5-4 and TRBJ2-2; the match to TRBD1 covers 7 bases. The CDR3 totals 16 residues. Trimming cost V 0 bases and J 0 bases; bases outside gene matches: 2. CDR1 and CDR2 from the germline V gene are SGHNT and YYREEE (reference sequence). The CDR3 sequence: CASSLAGQSNTGELFF. In nucleotides, the CDR3 is TGTGCCAGCAGCTTGGCGGGACAGTCGAACACCGGGGAGCTGTTTTTT.

The V and J genes are TRBV7-2 and TRBJ2-2; D not resolved. V lost 6 bases and J lost 6, with 20 bases in between. The germline gives CDR1 SGHTA, CDR2 FQGNSA. The CDR3 runs 16 residues. The CDR3 spells CASSIVGQIRSGELFF. The CDR3 DNA is TGTGCCAGCAGTATAGTTGGGCAGATTCGATCCGGGGAGCTGTTTTTT.

Turning to this clone: In the same sample, other DNA sequences code for this CDR3. J is TRBJ1-4 and V is TRBV6-5; maybe TRBD1 (6 bases). The length of the CDR3 is 15 residues. CDR1 and CDR2 (germline): MNHEY, SVGAGI. Trimming took off 0 bases at V and 7 bases at J, with 12 bases between the two ends. In nucleotides, the CDR3 is TGTGCCAGCAGTTACTCCAGGGGCTTGGGTGAAAAACTGTTTTTT. Protein: CASSYSRGLGEKLFF.

This clone was seen a single time. The chain carries TRBV5-6 and TRBJ1-2; TRBD1 is a possible D gene (5 bases). This CDR3 contains 14 residues. The germline V gene encodes CDR1 SGHDT and CDR2 YYEEEE. V was shortened by 4 bases and J by 6 bases, with 16 bases between the two germline ends. The CDR3 nucleotides are TGTGCCAGCAGCGTGACAGTAAACCCCCATGGCTACACCTTC. Protein sequence: CASSVTVNPHGYTF.